This record covers a single TCR beta chain. This clonotype was found a few times. The antigen it recognizes is unknown. Base qualities are not at hand, and no much larger clone is one base apart. The germline V gene provides CDR1 ENHRY and CDR2 SYGVKD. V loses 3 bases, J loses 4 bases, and the germline ends lie 7 bases apart. Its CDR3 holds 13 amino acids, cysteine through phenylalanine. Solely the CDR3 DNA is kept, with 39 bases framed from the first base. Libraries were made using 5' RACE. The instrument was a NextSeq 500. In the TCR library protocol, a unique molecular identifier was attached to each TCR cDNA molecule so that PCR and sequencing errors could be corrected. The authors' analysis ran thus. TCR identification, UMI-based error correction and CDR3 extraction were performed with Decombinator tools. TCRs above a frequency of 2 per 1,000, corresponding to the top 1% of the tumor frequency distribution, were defined as expanded. Renyi diversity was calculated using the R vegan package after each repertoire was subsampled 100 times to 5,000 TCRs. CDR3 similarity networks were built from amino acid triplet string-kernel similarity, connecting CDR3s with pairwise similarity above 0.82. The raw public data were reprocessed by TCRdb itself: fastp quality trimming at Q25, MiXCR clonotype calling, in-frame beta chains only. Entries that share a CDR3 protein sequence are merged under the most common genes and DNA. The V and J calls and clone size come from TCRdb's table, not from the authors' own analysis. The sample includes 25,000 to 35,000 distinct CDR3 sequences, with less than 11% observed a single time. The top ten clonotypes cover under 30% of the sample.

The sample is drawn from a study of spatial heterogeneity in lung cancer (dated by TCRdb to about 2019). Study-level background: The donors were some 72 patients from the lung TRACERx cohort who had early-stage, untreated non-small cell lung cancer. Follow-up PBMC samples were sequenced whenever available, with the median time to follow-up being about two years after resection. Beta-chain transcripts were consistently detected in greater numbers than alpha-chain transcripts, which likely reflected higher beta-chain transcript abundance. In the raw uncorrected reads, each unique combination of TCR and UMI appeared more than ten times on average. In non-small cell lung cancer, the study quantitatively compared TCR alpha and beta repertoires across several tumor regions, matched nontumor lung, and blood. Nonsynonymous mutation counts, determined by whole-exome sequencing of tumor tissue, were related to features of the TCR repertoire. At surgery, both alpha and beta chains were TCR-sequenced in more than 200 tumor regions, about 61 matched nontumor lung samples and 56 PBMC samples.

What this sample's time point label stands for: blood at routine non-recurrence follow-up after resection. Whole RNA extracted from tumor and nontumor lung tissue, or from cryopreserved PBMC samples, was used for TCR sequencing without cell sorting. Patients were selected for TCR sequencing only if sufficient RNA was available from at least two tumor regions. Results and caveats for the whole study, not just this receptor: Only 11 to 15 patients were included in the comparisons of baseline and follow-up blood repertoires. Ubiquitous expanded tumor TCRs were detected in blood more often at tumor resection than at routine follow-up. Additional single-cell paired TCR alpha and beta sequencing was considered necessary to confirm, at a functional level, the hypothesis that regional TCRs recognize regional mutations.

Here the chain combines TRBV10-3 and TRBJ2-1; tentative D gene TRBD1, with 6 bases matching. This receptor was taken from a female donor with early-stage non-small cell lung cancer. Sequencing used PBMCs, obtained at follow-up. The nucleotide sequence is given as TGTGCCATCAGTGAAGGGGGTTACAATGAGCAGTTCTTC. Its translation reads: CAISEGGYNEQFF.